This TCR beta chain is drawn from a study of post-analysis software for immune sequencing data. Study as a whole: Recorded disease courses covered relapsing-remitting, secondary progressive and progressive-relapsing multiple sclerosis. Some patients had no subtype annotation.

Germline values: CDR1 LNHDA, CDR2 SQIVND (reference sequence). V was clipped by 5 bases and J by 4 bases; unmatched bases: 8. The CDR3 loop spans 15 amino acids. Included in the TCR beta cDNA libraries were unique molecular identifiers. Each batch of roughly 0.95 to 10 million T cells produced approximately 470,000 cDNA molecules. MiXCR, applied by TCRdb to the PCR reads, yields one record per CDR3 protein. The data contain fewer than 550,000 distinct CDR3 sequences, around a third of them singletons. For this clonotype: The target antigen is unknown.

Study-wide results and limits: Under the F measure, samples that were prepared in one batch clustered strongly together. In patients, 4 to 6 TRBV segments were more frequent than in controls, with TRBV5-6, TRBV5-1 and TRBV20-1 among them. Compared with controls, patients showed significantly lower normalized Chao1 diversity.

Material for sequencing was blood. The gene calls are TRBV19 and TRBJ2-1; 7 nucleotides line up with TRBD1. The sequence was obtained from a girl under 18 with multiple sclerosis. In nucleotides, the CDR3 is TGTGCCAGTAGTCACCGGGACAGACATTACAATGAGCAGTTCTTC. Its protein is CASSHRDRHYNEQFF.